This T cell receptor beta chain was sequenced in a study of CD8+CD57+ T cells in acquired aplastic anemia. Study observations and caveats: Against the total CD4+ and CD8+ pools, patient CD8+CD57+ cells had lower diversity.

CDR3 and TCR beta VDJ profiling relied on genomic DNA as the template. MiXCR was run by TCRdb on the reads, yielding one entry per CDR3 protein. In the table there are around 15,000 distinct CDR3 sequences, around two fifths of which are singletons. In its sample, this clonotype was seen many times. As yet, its antigen is unknown. Patients included in sequencing had previously demonstrated CD8+CD57+ cell expansion by flow cytometry. The specimen sequenced was CD8+CD57+ T cells sorted from PBMCs. The subset: bead-enriched CD8+CD57+ effector memory T cells from SAA patients. The sequence came from a human donor with aplastic anemia.

The CDR3 DNA sequence: TGCGCCAGCAGCGTGGGACTAGCGGCCGCCTACGAGCAGTACTTC. This encodes CASSVGLAAAYEQYF. The chain recombines TRBV5-1 with TRBJ2-7; 11 nucleotides match TRBD2. Germline CDR1 is SGHRS and CDR2 is YFSETQ. After removal of 4 bases from V and 2 bases from J, the junction contained 5 bases not matched to a gene. The CDR3 consists of 15 residues.